The rows below give T cell receptor beta chains drawn from one sample of a study of T cell repertoires in cytomegalovirus infection. One entry per CDR3 protein, called by TCRdb with MiXCR from the reads. This sample has about 150,000 distinct CDR3 sequences, with about 25% found just once. Sequenced input: PBMCs. These receptors were taken from a human donor in good health (CMV status not recorded). Some clones in this sample may be carry-over from other donors' samples. CDR3s include the opening cysteine and the closing phenylalanine or tryptophan. D genes are given only for firm matches. Only part of the rows carry a size: once, few, many, or a class if the clone is expanded.

v_call: TRBV7-8
clone_size: NA
j_call: TRBJ1-2
d_call: TRBD1
cdr3_aa: CASSAGQGANGYTF
cdr3_nt: TGTGCCAGCAGCGCGGGACAGGGGGCAAATGGCTACACCTTC

v_call: TRBV7-8
clone_size: many
j_call: TRBJ1-5
d_call: NA
cdr3_aa: CASSVSPGANQPQHF
cdr3_nt: TGTGCCAGCAGCGTCAGTCCAGGGGCCAATCAGCCCCAGCATTTT

v_call: TRBV28
clone_size: many
j_call: TRBJ1-5
d_call: NA
cdr3_aa: CASSLRGPSLGQPQHF
cdr3_nt: TGTGCCAGCAGTTTACGGGGACCGAGCCTTGGACAGCCCCAGCATTTT

v_call: TRBV7-8
clone_size: few
j_call: TRBJ1-5
d_call: TRBD1
cdr3_aa: CASSLSRGHGQPQHF
cdr3_nt: TGTGCCAGCAGCTTATCCAGGGGGCACGGTCAGCCCCAGCATTTT

v_call: TRBV28
clone_size: many
j_call: TRBJ2-7
d_call: NA
cdr3_aa: CASSWLAGADEQYF
cdr3_nt: TGTGCCAGCAGTTGGTTGGCAGGGGCGGACGAGCAGTACTTC

v_call: TRBV6-6
clone_size: NA
j_call: TRBJ2-7
d_call: NA
cdr3_aa: CASRSGFEQYF
cdr3_nt: TGTGCCAGCAGATCAGGGTTCGAGCAGTACTTC

v_call: TRBV15
clone_size: few
j_call: TRBJ2-7
d_call: NA
cdr3_aa: CATSREGPYEQYF
cdr3_nt: TGTGCCACCAGCAGAGAAGGGCCCTACGAGCAGTACTTC

v_call: TRBV7-3
clone_size: NA
j_call: TRBJ2-1
d_call: NA
cdr3_aa: CASSVGAGKNEQFF
cdr3_nt: TGTGCCAGCAGCGTGGGTGCGGGGAAGAATGAGCAGTTCTTC

v_call: TRBV19
clone_size: NA
j_call: TRBJ1-1
d_call: NA
cdr3_aa: CASRPRPENTEAFF
cdr3_nt: TGTGCCAGTAGACCCAGACCGGAAAACACTGAAGCTTTCTTT

v_call: TRBV7-3
clone_size: many
j_call: TRBJ1-1
d_call: TRBD1
cdr3_aa: CASSPREGATSEAFF
cdr3_nt: TGTGCCAGCAGCCCCCGGGAGGGGGCGACGTCTGAAGCTTTCTTT

v_call: TRBV7-2
clone_size: many
j_call: TRBJ2-5
d_call: NA
cdr3_aa: CASSPSRIETQYF
cdr3_nt: TGTGCCAGCAGCCCCTCCCGGATCGAGACCCAGTACTTC